Reported below is one TCR beta chain. What it binds is not known. Other DNA variants within this sample encode the same CDR3. These data originate in a study of vaccination effects on CD4 cells after COVID-19. Trimming removed 6 bases from V and 6 bases from J, with 10 bases in between. The CDR3 spans 11 residues. Germline assignment: CDR1 DFQATT and CDR2 SNEGSKA (reference sequence). Clones were read by immunoSEQ multiplex PCR, and TCRdb kept only the in-frame ones, dropping some. The sample holds just under 65,000 clones, approximately 75% seen once. Points from the study as a whole: Vaccine-induced clones in healthy vaccinees cross-reacted with common cold coronaviruses in only 1 of 255 cases. Whether induced by infection or by vaccine, clones showed marked clonal contraction late after vaccination.

Sequencing followed a ViraFEST assay step that expanded antigen-specific CD4+ T cells with viral peptide pools. Investigators separated out CD4+ T cells once 9 to 11 days of culture had passed. In the vaccine recipients, nucleocapsid antibodies were negative and there was no prior SARS-CoV-2 infection. The TCR originated in a human donor who received a COVID-19 vaccine. The chain links TRBV20-1 to TRBJ2-3; D is ambiguous. This material consisted of CD4+ T cells from PBMCs cultured with HCoV-OC43 spike peptides, taken before COVID-19 vaccination. The subset denotes: HCoV-OC43 spike overlapping peptide pool stimulation. This CDR3 is CSAISGDTQYF. In nucleotides, the CDR3 is TGCAGTGCAATATCCGGGGATACGCAGTATTTT.